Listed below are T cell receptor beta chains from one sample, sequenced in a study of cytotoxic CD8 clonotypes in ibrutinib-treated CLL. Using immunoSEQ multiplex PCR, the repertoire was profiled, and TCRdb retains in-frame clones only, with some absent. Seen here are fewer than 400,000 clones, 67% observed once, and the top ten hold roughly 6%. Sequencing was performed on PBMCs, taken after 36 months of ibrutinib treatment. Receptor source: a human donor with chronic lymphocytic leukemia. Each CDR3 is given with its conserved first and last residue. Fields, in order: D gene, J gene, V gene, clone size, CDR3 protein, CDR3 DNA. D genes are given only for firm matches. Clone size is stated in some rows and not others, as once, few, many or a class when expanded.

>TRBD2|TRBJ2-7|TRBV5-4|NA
CASSALLGGGAYEQYF
TGTGCCAGCAGCGCCTTACTAGGCGGGGGGGCTTACGAGCAGTACTTC
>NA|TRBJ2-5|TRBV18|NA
CASSPPGSAGLKETQYF
TGTGCCAGCTCACCACCGGGGTCGGCGGGTCTAAAGGAGACCCAGTACTTC
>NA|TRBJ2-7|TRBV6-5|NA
CASRSSRGSTYEQYF
TGTGCCAGCAGGTCAAGCAGGGGATCGACCTACGAGCAGTACTTC
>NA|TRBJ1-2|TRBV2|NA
CASSESRGDYGYTF
TGTGCCAGCAGTGAATCGAGGGGGGACTATGGCTACACCTTC
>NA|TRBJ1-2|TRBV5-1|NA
CASSVTGLGYTF
TGCGCCAGCAGCGTCACAGGGTTGGGCTACACCTTC
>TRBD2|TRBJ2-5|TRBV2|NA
CASSTRTSFGETQYF
TGTGCCAGCAGTACTAGGACTAGCTTCGGAGAGACCCAGTACTTC
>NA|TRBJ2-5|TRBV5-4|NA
CASSPVGPRETQYF
TGTGCCAGCAGCCCGGTAGGCCCCCGGGAGACCCAGTACTTC
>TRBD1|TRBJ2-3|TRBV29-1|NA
CSVARTGATDTQYF
TGCAGCGTTGCTAGGACAGGGGCCACAGATACGCAGTATTTT
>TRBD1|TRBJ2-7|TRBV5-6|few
CASSLVGAGGYEQYF
TGTGCCAGCAGCTTGGTTGGGGCAGGGGGCTACGAGCAGTACTTC
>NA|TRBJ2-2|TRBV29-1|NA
CSASGFPGELFF
TGCAGCGCCTCCGGCTTTCCCGGGGAGCTGTTTTTT
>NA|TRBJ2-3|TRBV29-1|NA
CSVEESRGYTDTQYF
TGCAGCGTAGAGGAATCACGGGGCTACACAGATACGCAGTATTTT
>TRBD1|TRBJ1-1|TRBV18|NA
CASSPSVGQGFSEAFF
TGTGCCAGCTCACCAAGCGTGGGACAGGGTTTTTCTGAAGCTTTCTTT
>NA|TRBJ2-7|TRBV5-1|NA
CASSLLGTYEQYF
TGCGCCAGCAGCCTACTAGGCACCTACGAGCAGTACTTC